Listed here are 6 T cell receptor beta chains from one sample, sequenced in a study of T cells in women clearing cervical HPV infection. This table comes from immunoSEQ multiplex PCR, and its TCRdb copy is limited to in-frame clones, with some not included. Its table lists 20,000 to 25,000 clones. The sequencing input was blood buffy coat. The origin of the receptors is a woman aged 18-69 years with a cervical HPV16 infection that either progressed to CIN3+ or cleared (not recorded which).

CDR3 bases read: TGTGCCAGCAGCTTAGCCCTAGGCAGCTCCTACAATGAG. This gives the protein CASSLALGSSYNE. The entire CDR3 is CASSLALGSSYNEQFF. The chain recombines TRBV7-3 with TRBJ2-1; D call uncertain. The sequence runs out 3 residues before the end of the CDR3; the remainder is reconstructed from the germline J gene. V lost 2 bases to trimming and J lost 0 bases, with 11 bases between them. Germline CDR1 is SGHTA and CDR2 is FQGTGA. There are 16 residues in the CDR3.

Turning to this clone: The read is 3 residues too short to cover the CDR3 end, so that end is filled in from the germline J gene. This chain uses TRBV27 with TRBJ2-1; TRBD2 aligns across 8 bases. The CDR3 runs 16 residues. CDR1 and CDR2 from the germline V gene are MNHEY and SMNVEV (reference sequence). The trim removed 5 bases at V and 6 bases at J, leaving 12 bases unmatched. The DNA read from the CDR3 is TGTGCCAGCAGTCGACTAACTAGCGGTACTTTCAATGAG. Amino acid sequence: CASSRLTSGTFNE. The entire CDR3 is CASSRLTSGTFNEQFF.

For this clone: The read terminates 3 residues ahead of where the CDR3 ends, so the germline J gene completes it. The V gene is TRBV7-9, the J gene TRBJ2-7; TRBD1 aligns across 10 bases. The CDR3 consists of 15 residues. V was clipped by 2 bases and J by 5 bases; unmatched bases: 6. The germline V gene encodes CDR1 SEHNR and CDR2 FQNEAQ (reference sequence). The CDR3 bases that were read are TGTGCCAGCAGCTTATCCAGGACAGGGGGAGACGAG. Amino acid sequence: CASSLSRTGGDE. The CDR3 in its entirety is CASSLSRTGGDEQYF.

This clone ranks as medium-sized in terms of frequency. Read sequence stops 3 residues before the CDR3 end, and the germline J gene provides the missing end. V is TRBV19 and J is TRBJ2-3; D is unresolved. The V and J ends lost 1 base and 0 bases respectively, with 5 bases between them. In germline, CDR1 is LNHDA, CDR2 SQIVND (reference sequence). CDR3 length: 14 amino acids. The CDR3 is CASSIVHSTDTQYF. CDR3 DNA (partial): TGTGCCAGTAGTATAGTTCATAGCACAGATACG.

Concerning this clone: The sequenced fragment ends 3 residues before the CDR3 boundary, so the rest is inferred from the germline J gene. The gene calls are TRBV18 and TRBJ2-1, with 7 bases identical to TRBD1. CDR3 length: 15 residues. Germline CDR1 and CDR2: KGHSH and LQKENI. V lost 4 bases to trimming and J lost 4 bases; unmatched junction nucleotides: 7. The sequenced CDR3 bases are TGTGCCAGCTCACACCGGGACAGCCTTTACAATGAG. Its protein product is CASSHRDSLYNE. The CDR3 in its entirety is CASSHRDSLYNEQFF. Variable domain in full (rest from reference TRBV18 and TRBJ2-1): NAGVMQNPRHLVRRRGQEARLRCSPMKGHSHVYWYRQLPEEGLKFMVYLQKENIIDESGMPKERFSAEFPKEGPSILRIQQVVRGDSAAYFCASSHRDSLYNEQFFGPGTRLTVL.

This clone is classed as medium-sized by frequency. The read ends 3 residues early relative to the CDR3; the germline J gene fills the gap. This chain uses TRBV18 with TRBJ2-3; 10 bases line up with TRBD2. The CDR3 covers 15 residues. The V segment lost 4 bases and the J segment 7 bases; nucleotides outside the gene matches: 8. Germline-derived CDR1 and CDR2 are KGHSH and LQKENI. The sequenced part of the CDR3 DNA is TGTGCCAGCTCACTCACAGCTAGCGGGAGCTATACG. It is translated as CASSLTASGSYT. Given in full, the CDR3 is CASSLTASGSYTQYF.